Following are 30 T cell receptor beta chains from one sample sequenced in a study of T cell responses to AZD1222 COVID-19 vaccine. Produced via immunoSEQ multiplex PCR; TCRdb's table is partial and in-frame only. This sample has around 78,000 clones, with under 90% found just once. The material was peripheral blood, obtained 28 days after the second AZD1222 dose. These receptors came from an adult who received the AZD1222 COVID-19 vaccine.

The rearrangement uses TRBV24-1 and TRBJ2-3; D unresolved. CDR1 is KGHDR, CDR2 SFDVKD, per germline. V gave up 3 bases and J gave up 4 bases, with 13 bases separating them. This CDR3 contains 15 residues. In DNA, the CDR3 is TGTGCCACCAGTGATGTCGGATCTATCGCAGATACGCAGTATTTT. Translation gives CATSDVGSIADTQYF.

The rearrangement joins TRBV1 to TRBJ2-7; the table gives TRBD2 as D, unverified against the DNA. TRBV1 constitutes a pseudogene. CDR3 length: 12 amino acids. This CDR3 reads CTSVLGLAVEYF. Written as DNA, the CDR3 is TGCACCAGCGTATTGGGACTAGCCGTCGAGTACTTC.

This rearrangement joins TRBV5-5 to TRBJ2-1; no reliable D call. The ends were cut back, 0 bases at V and 9 bases at J, with 4 bases in the middle. The CDR3 contains 11 residues. Per the germline V gene, CDR1 is SGHKS and CDR2 is YYEKEE (reference sequence). Here the CDR3 DNA reads TGTGCCAGCAGCTTGGGAAGTGAGCAGTTCTTC. This codes for CASSLGSEQFF.

With respect to this clone: One end of the junction is discordant with germline, which a read error may explain. This chain joins TRBV2 and TRBJ2-5; D ambiguous. The germline gives CDR1 SNHLY, CDR2 FYNNEI. The CDR3 consists of 13 residues. The CDR3 DNA reads TGTGCCAGCGTGGGTCCGAACCAGGAGACCCAGTACTTC. Translated, it gives CASVGPNQETQYF.

The chain employs TRBV19 and TRBJ1-6, with 9 bases identical to TRBD1. The CDR3 covers 15 residues. Germline CDR1 and CDR2: LNHDA and SQIVND (reference sequence). The ends lost 5 bases at V and 8 bases at J; junction bases unmatched: 7. DNA of the CDR3: TGTGCCAGTAGTCTGGGGACAGGGAAATATTCACCCCTCCACTTT. Translation: CASSLGTGKYSPLHF.

V gene TRBV21-1 combines with J gene TRBJ1-1. TRBV21-1 is a pseudogene. This CDR3 has 17 residues. The CDR3 nucleotides read TGTGCCAGCAGCTTCCTTTCCCCACAGGGAGGAGACACTGAAGCTTTCTTT. This sequence encodes CASSFLSPQGGDTEAFF.

CDR3 in amino acids: CASSLSGSRLTPLGYGYTF. The DNA of the CDR3 is TGTGCCAGCAGCTTATCTGGTAGTAGACTAACCCCCTTGGGGTATGGCTACACCTTC. This chain joins TRBV7-6 and TRBJ1-2; D is unresolved. Per germline, CDR1 SGHVS and CDR2 FNYEAQ. V was pared by 2 bases and J by 5 bases, with 27 bases between. CDR3 length: 19 amino acids.

This chain joins TRBV7-3 and TRBJ1-2; D not certain. CDR3 length equals 16 residues. The V gene lost 4 bases and the J gene lost 4 bases, with 19 bases spanning the gap. Germline loops: CDR1 SGHTA, CDR2 FQGTGA. The CDR3 DNA reads as TGTGCCAGCAGCTCTCACCCCCCCCCGTTAGTCTATGGCTACACCTTC. Translation gives CASSSHPPPLVYGYTF. Based on the CDR3 plus reference TRBV7-3 and TRBJ1-2, the full variable domain is GAGVSQTPSNKVTEKGKYVELRCDPISGHTALYWYRQSLGQGPEFLIYFQGTGAADDSGLPNDRFFAVRPEGSVSTLKIQRTERGDSAVYLCASSSHPPPLVYGYTFGSGTRLTVV.

This chain joins TRBV5-4 and TRBJ2-5; either TRBD1 or TRBD2 may supply D (5 bases each). The ends were cut back, 0 bases at V and 5 bases at J, with 14 bases in the middle. Germline loops: CDR1 SGHNT, CDR2 YYREEE (reference sequence). The CDR3 contains 15 residues. The CDR3 spells CASSLDIWGGETQYF. CDR3 DNA sequence: TGTGCCAGCAGCTTGGACATTTGGGGCGGGGAGACCCAGTACTTC.

The genes are TRBV28 and TRBJ1-1; the D gene is possibly TRBD1 (5 bases). This CDR3 spans 16 amino acids. Germline V gene lookup returns CDR1 MDHEN and CDR2 SYDVKM. V lost 4 bases and J lost 2, with 17 bases in between. CDR3 in amino acids: CASSSLRGAPNTEAFF. The DNA for the CDR3 is TGTGCCAGCAGTTCCCTCCGTGGGGCTCCTAACACTGAAGCTTTCTTT.

This chain links TRBV6-1 with TRBJ1-2; D is unclear. V gave up 1 base and J gave up 2 bases, with 11 bases separating them. The CDR3 is 15 residues long. The germline V gene encodes CDR1 MNHNS and CDR2 SASEGT. This CDR3 reads CASSEEFGRNYGYTF. For the CDR3, the DNA is TGTGCCAGCAGTGAAGAGTTCGGGCGCAACTATGGCTACACCTTC.

The chain joins TRBV24-1 to TRBJ1-2; D perhaps matches TRBD1 (6 bases). V shed 5 bases and J shed 0 bases, with 15 bases lying between them. CDR3 length: 16 amino acids. CDR1 and CDR2 (germline): KGHDR, SFDVKD. The CDR3 nucleotides read TGTGCCACCAGTGGTGCGACAGGACCTGCTAACTATGGCTACACCTTC. The encoded protein is CATSGATGPANYGYTF.

This chain connects TRBV5-4 to TRBJ2-2; no clear D. Trimming took 4 bases from V and 5 from J, leaving 3 bases between them. The CDR3 is made up of 11 amino acids. Looked up from germline, CDR1 is SGHNT and CDR2 is YYREEE (reference sequence). In DNA form, the CDR3 reads TGTGCCAGCAGCGTGACCGGGGAGCTGTTTTTT. It specifies CASSVTGELFF.

The chain employs TRBV6-5 and TRBJ1-6; a weak D match, TRBD1 (6 bases). From germline, CDR1 is MNHEY and CDR2 SVGAGI. The CDR3 is 14 amino acids. V was shortened by 8 bases and J by 5 bases, with 13 bases between the two germline ends. CDR3 loop: CASQRDTNNSPLHF. The CDR3, as DNA: TGTGCCAGCCAGCGGGACACCAATAATTCACCCCTCCACTTT.

The rearrangement joins TRBV7-2 to TRBJ2-2; tentatively, D is TRBD1 (5 bases). The V gene's germline CDR1 is SGHTA and CDR2 FQGNSA. The CDR3 extends over 16 amino acids. With 1 base removed from V and 4 bases from J, the gap between germline ends came to 13 bases. The CDR3 sequence is CASSLGWQGFTGELFF. The CDR3 coding sequence is TGTGCCAGCAGCTTAGGGTGGCAGGGCTTCACCGGGGAGCTGTTTTTT.

The genes are TRBV7-9 and TRBJ1-4, with D possibly TRBD1 on 5 matching bases. The CDR3 has 17 amino acids. Trimming stripped 3 bases from V and 0 bases from J, with 14 bases between. Germline lookup yields CDR1 SEHNR and CDR2 FQNEAQ (reference sequence). CDR3 bases: TGTGCCAGCAGCTTCCCAGGGTCAACGGCAACTAATGAAAAACTGTTTTTT. It codes for CASSFPGSTATNEKLFF.

The genes are TRBV11-2 and TRBJ2-2, with 7 bases aligning to TRBD1. The V segment lost 4 bases and the J segment 5 bases; nucleotides outside the gene matches: 7. CDR1 SGHAT and CDR2 FQNNGV come from the germline V gene. This CDR3 has 15 residues. The CDR3 spells CASSSRDRITGELFF. The CDR3 DNA sequence: TGTGCCAGCAGCTCCCGGGACAGAATTACCGGGGAGCTGTTTTTT. Together with reference TRBV11-2 and TRBJ2-2, the CDR3 gives the full variable domain: EAGVAQSPRYKIIEKRQSVAFWCNPISGHATLYWYQQILGQGPKLLIQFQNNGVVDDSQLPKDRFSAERLKGVDSTLKIQPAKLEDSAVYLCASSSRDRITGELFFGEGSRLTVL.

The chain links TRBV18 to TRBJ2-7; tentatively, D is TRBD1 or TRBD2 (6 bases each). The CDR3 covers 14 residues. V was trimmed by 3 bases and J by 4 bases, leaving 13 bases between them. Germline V CDR1 and CDR2: KGHSH, LQKENI. This chain's CDR3 is CASSPTGARYEQYF. In nucleotides, the CDR3 is TGTGCCAGCTCACCCACGGGGGCCAGGTACGAGCAGTACTTC.

V and J are TRBV7-2 and TRBJ1-6; D gene ambiguous. The CDR3 length is 15 residues. CDR1 and CDR2 from the germline V gene are SGHTA and FQGNSA. Trimming took 5 bases from V and 4 from J, leaving 12 bases between them. CDR3 DNA: TGTGCCAGCAGCCCTGGGGTACAGTATAATTCACCCCTCCACTTT. Its protein is CASSPGVQYNSPLHF.

The chain combines TRBV19 with TRBJ2-3; TRBD1 or TRBD2 may be the D gene (5 bases each). The ends were cut back, 6 bases at V and 2 bases at J, with 15 bases in the middle. The CDR3 is 15 amino acids. In germline, CDR1 is LNHDA, CDR2 SQIVND (reference sequence). The CDR3 spells CASRNDWGNTDTQYF. CDR3 sequence (DNA): TGTGCCAGTAGGAACGACTGGGGGAACACAGATACGCAGTATTTT. Together with reference TRBV19 and TRBJ2-3, the CDR3 gives the full variable domain: DGGITQSPKYLFRKEGQNVTLSCEQNLNHDAMYWYRQDPGQGLRLIYYSQIVNDFQKGDIAEGYSVSREKKESFPLTVTSAQKNPTAFYLCASRNDWGNTDTQYFGPGTRLTVL.

The chain carries TRBV6-5 and TRBJ1-2; D unresolved. Germline CDR1 MNHEY, CDR2 SVGAGI. This CDR3 contains 13 residues. The V end lost 7 bases, the J end lost 4 bases, and 13 bases lay between the germline ends. DNA of the CDR3: TGTGCCAGCACAACAGATTCCCGCTATGGCTACACCTTC. Translation gives CASTTDSRYGYTF.

The genes are TRBV30 and TRBJ2-7, with D tentatively TRBD2 (7 bases). V was clipped by 0 bases and J by 5 bases, with 14 bases between them. The CDR3 sequence is 14 residues long. CDR1 and CDR2 (germline): GTSNPN, SVGIG (reference sequence). The CDR3 bases are TGTGCCTGGAGTGTACGAGGGGGGGCCCACGAGCAGTACTTC. Translating it yields CAWSVRGGAHEQYF. Variable domain in full (rest from reference TRBV30 and TRBJ2-7): SQTIHQWPATLVQPVGSPLSLECTVEGTSNPNLYWYRQAAGRGLQLLFYSVGIGQISSEVPQNLSASRPQDRQFILSSKKLLLSDSGFYLCAWSVRGGAHEQYFGPGTRLTVT.

This sequence joins TRBV27 and TRBJ1-2, with a weak D call TRBD1 (6 bases). Germline CDR1 MNHEY, CDR2 SMNVEV (reference sequence). The CDR3 is made up of 11 amino acids. V gave up 5 bases and J gave up 8 bases, with 9 bases separating them. The CDR3 DNA is TGTGCCAGCAGTCCAGGGGACGGCTACACCTTC. Residues: CASSPGDGYTF.

V gene TRBV28 combines with J gene TRBJ2-1; 9 bases are a match to TRBD2. V was pared by 5 bases and J by 8 bases, with 13 bases of the junction left unmatched. The CDR3 totals 16 residues. Germline values: CDR1 MDHEN, CDR2 SYDVKM. For the CDR3, the DNA is TGTGCCAGCAGTGGCCGTAGGGCGGGGGGGCTTGATGAGCAGTTCTTC. It codes for CASSGRRAGGLDEQFF.

This chain links TRBV4-1 with TRBJ2-1; weak D call: TRBD1 (5 bases). This CDR3 has 16 amino acids. Germline CDR1 and CDR2: MGHRA and YSYEKL. V lost 0 bases and J lost 2, with 11 bases in between. The CDR3 DNA sequence: TGCGCCAGCAGCCAAGAAGCGACAGCAACCTACAATGAGCAGTTCTTC. It specifies CASSQEATATYNEQFF.

The chain has TRBV28 and TRBJ2-1, with 10 bases identical to TRBD1. The J segment lost 4 bases and the V segment lost 4 bases, leaving 1 base of the junction unmatched. CDR3 size: 14 residues. The germline V gene encodes CDR1 MDHEN and CDR2 SYDVKM. CDR3: CASSSGQGYNEQFF. DNA for the CDR3: TGTGCCAGCAGTTCGGGACAGGGGTACAATGAGCAGTTCTTC.

This clone turned up a few times. The chain links TRBV4-1 to TRBJ1-1, with unresolved D. Germline lookup yields CDR1 MGHRA and CDR2 YSYEKL. Trimming took 1 base from V and 5 from J, leaving 17 bases between them. This CDR3 contains 16 residues. This CDR3 reads CASSQGGRGLGTEAFF. The CDR3 DNA sequence: TGCGCCAGCAGCCAAGGAGGCCGAGGCCTCGGGACTGAAGCTTTCTTT.

V and J are TRBV12-3 or TRBV12-4 and TRBJ2-1; possibly TRBD2 for D (5 bases). The CDR3 consists of 13 residues. V was cut by 6 bases and J by 8 bases, with 14 bases left in between. The CDR3 here is CASSPGYLDEQFF. As DNA, the CDR3 is TGTGCCAGCAGCCCGGGGTATCTCGATGAGCAGTTCTTC.

The chain carries TRBV5-1 and TRBJ2-5; 9 nucleotides match TRBD2. Germline lookup yields CDR1 SGHRS and CDR2 YFSETQ. The ends lost 4 bases at V and 2 bases at J; junction bases unmatched: 3. The length of the CDR3 is 14 residues. The CDR3 nucleotides are TGCGCCAGCAGCCTCCTAGCGGGACAAGAGACCCAGTACTTC. The encoded protein is CASSLLAGQETQYF.

V usage is TRBV27 and J usage is TRBJ1-4; possible D gene TRBD1, 5 bases. Per germline, CDR1 MNHEY and CDR2 SMNVEV (reference sequence). The V end lost 5 bases, the J end lost 5 bases, and 15 bases lay between the germline ends. The CDR3 is 15 residues long. In DNA, the CDR3 is TGTGCCAGCAGTCCCTATATGGACAACAATGAAAAACTGTTTTTT. As protein: CASSPYMDNNEKLFF.